The next 24 T cell receptor beta chains were all read from a single sample in a study of T cells in Graves' hyperthyroidism and ophthalmopathy. TCR beta CDR3 sequences were amplified from RNA transcripts. A first-round RT-PCR of the TCR CDR3 used the HTBI primer set. One entry per CDR3 protein results from TCRdb running MiXCR on the multiplex PCR reads. This table has hundreds of thousands of distinct CDR3 sequences, roughly 46% appearing once. The sample taken for sequencing was peripheral blood or thyroid tissue (not recorded which). The origin of the receptors is an adult man with Graves' disease, either hyperthyroidism or ophthalmopathy (not recorded which).

The rearrangement uses TRBV12-3 or TRBV12-4 and TRBJ1-1; 11 nucleotides match TRBD1. There are 13 residues in the CDR3. V gave up 5 bases and J gave up 11 bases; unmatched junction bases: 7. CDR3 bases: TGTGCCAGCAGTACTGGACAGGGGGCGACGGCTTTCTTT. Its protein product is CASSTGQGATAFF.

The chain links TRBV2 to TRBJ2-2; 7 bases align to TRBD1. Germline V lookup: CDR1 SNHLY, CDR2 FYNNEI. After removal of 5 bases from V and 2 bases from J, the junction contained 11 bases not matched to a gene. This CDR3 contains 17 residues. DNA of the CDR3: TGTGCCAGCAGTTACGGGTCCGGGACAGTTAACACCGGGGAGCTGTTTTTT. It specifies CASSYGSGTVNTGELFF.

There are many counts of this clonotype. The rearrangement uses TRBV10-3 and TRBJ2-7, with D possibly matching TRBD1 (6 bases). Trimming cost V 0 bases and J 1 base, with 13 bases left between them. From germline, CDR1 is ENHRY and CDR2 SYGVKD. The CDR3 has 16 amino acids. As DNA, the CDR3 is TGTGCCATCAGTGAGTCTGCGGCAGGGGTATCCTACGAGCAGTACTTC. Its protein product is CAISESAAGVSYEQYF.

J is TRBJ1-4 and V is TRBV10-3; 12 nucleotides match TRBD1. CDR3 length: 16 amino acids. Looked up from germline, CDR1 is ENHRY and CDR2 is SYGVKD. J was trimmed by 7 bases and V by 10 bases; bases with no gene match: 13. This chain's CDR3 is CASMGQGAKDAEKLFF. In nucleotides, the CDR3 is TGTGCCAGCATGGGACAGGGGGCCAAAGATGCTGAAAAACTGTTTTTT.

This chain joins TRBV5-4 and TRBJ1-5; a weak D match, TRBD1 (5 bases). The CDR3 extends over 12 amino acids. Germline V gives CDR1 SGHNT, CDR2 YYREEE (reference sequence). Trimming took off 10 bases at V and 1 base at J, with 9 bases between the two ends. The CDR3 DNA is TGTGCCTGGGGACCGAGCAATCAGCCCCAGCATTTT. Protein product: CAWGPSNQPQHF.

CDR3 amino acids: CASSTLQVQYGYTF. CDR3 DNA: TGTGCCAGCAGCACGTTACAGGTTCAGTATGGCTACACCTTC. The rearrangement links TRBV7-3 to TRBJ1-2, with D possibly TRBD1 on 5 matching bases. The V gene's germline CDR1 is SGHTA and CDR2 FQGTGA. The germline V and J ends were trimmed by 5 bases and 5 bases, with 15 bases remaining between them. The CDR3 is 14 residues long.

This rearrangement joins TRBV7-2 to TRBJ2-6; 9 positions agree with TRBD1. The CDR3 length is 19 residues. Germline CDR1 is SGHTA and CDR2 is FQGNSA. V was pared by 5 bases and J by 2 bases, with 13 bases of the junction left unmatched. Here the CDR3 DNA reads TGTGCCAGCAGCGGGGGACAGGGATCGGTCCGGCCTGGGGCCAACGTCCTGACTTTC. The encoded protein is CASSGGQGSVRPGANVLTF.

The chain employs TRBV10-3 and TRBJ2-7, with 7 bases lining up with TRBD1. CDR3 size: 14 residues. Looked up from germline, CDR1 is ENHRY and CDR2 is SYGVKD. V lost 10 bases and J lost 4; bases outside the gene matches: 13. The CDR3 DNA reads as TGTGCCACCCGTACGACAGGGACACAATACGAGCAGTACTTC. Translating it yields CATRTTGTQYEQYF.

This clonotype occurred many times. V usage is TRBV29-1 and J usage is TRBJ2-5; 9 bases match TRBD2. The CDR3 is 12 residues long. The J segment lost 5 bases and the V segment lost 5 bases, leaving 3 bases of the junction unmatched. CDR1 and CDR2 (germline): SQVTM, ANQGSEA. CDR3 sequence reads: CSVIGTSETQYF. The CDR3 DNA reads as TGCAGCGTTATCGGGACTAGCGAGACCCAGTACTTC. Full variable domain (rest looked up from reference TRBV29-1 and TRBJ2-5): SAVISQKPSRDICQRGTSLTIQCQVDSQVTMMFWYRQQPGQSLTLIATANQGSEATYESGFVIDKFPISRPNLTFSTLTVSNMSPEDSSIYLCSVIGTSETQYFGPGTRLLVL.

This clonotype was observed a few times. The chain is built from TRBV12-3 or TRBV12-4 and TRBJ1-1; no clear D. There are 11 residues in the CDR3. The CDR3 region has the DNA TGTGCTAGTGGTGTGAACACTGAAGCTTTCTTT. Its translation: CASGVNTEAFF.

This clonotype appeared a few times. The genes are TRBV2 and TRBJ1-2, with a tentative D call TRBD1 (6 bases). The length of the CDR3 is 13 residues. CDR1 is SNHLY and CDR2 is FYNNEI in the germline V gene. Trimming pared 1 base from V and 4 bases from J, leaving 7 bases between. The CDR3 sequence is CASSEDRVYGYTF. CDR3 bases: TGTGCCAGCAGTGAAGACAGGGTCTATGGCTACACCTTC.

On this clonotype: The junction and the germline gene differ at one end; a read error may be behind it. The genes are TRBV7-3 and TRBJ1-2, with 7 bases lining up with TRBD1. The germline V gene has CDR1 SGHTA and CDR2 FQGTGA. The CDR3 consists of 12 residues. The CDR3 DNA reads TGTGCCGGCAGCCAGGGGGGGTATGGCTACACCTTC. Translating it yields CAGSQGGYGYTF.

This chain connects TRBV7-9 to TRBJ2-7; 8 bases align to TRBD1. The CDR3 covers 15 residues. Germline-derived CDR1 and CDR2 are SEHNR and FQNEAQ (reference sequence). After removal of 3 bases from V and 2 bases from J, the junction contained 6 bases not matched to a gene. CDR3 region: CASSFRDRRTYEQYF. Here the CDR3 DNA reads TGTGCCAGCAGCTTCCGGGACAGGAGAACCTACGAGCAGTACTTC.

V is TRBV2 and J is TRBJ2-5; 9 nucleotides match TRBD2. The V gene end was trimmed by 8 bases and the J gene end by 5 bases; junction bases not matched to a gene: 12. The CDR3 covers 15 residues. The germline CDR1 and CDR2 sequences are SNHLY and FYNNEI. Written as DNA, the CDR3 is TGTGCCAGCTCGAGGACGGCGGGGGGGCTTGAGACCCAGTACTTC. Its protein product is CASSRTAGGLETQYF.

The chain links TRBV29-1 to TRBJ2-7; 7 bases agree with TRBD1. The germline V gene encodes CDR1 SQVTM and CDR2 ANQGSEA. J gave up 4 bases and V 7 bases, and 10 bases lay outside the gene matches. The CDR3 loop spans 13 amino acids. Written as DNA, the CDR3 is TGCAGCGCTTCCGACAGGGAGACATACGAGCAGTACTTC. Its translation: CSASDRETYEQYF.

This clonotype has a count of ten or more. The chain carries TRBV9 and TRBJ1-2; D uncertain. Trimming took off 0 bases at V and 0 bases at J, with 9 bases between the two ends. Per the germline V gene, CDR1 is SGDLS and CDR2 is YYNGEE. This CDR3 spans 15 amino acids. The CDR3 DNA reads TGTGCCAGCAGCGTAGGGTCAGAAGCTAACTATGGCTACACCTTC. Translating it yields CASSVGSEANYGYTF.

This clonotype appeared once. The V gene is TRBV7-9, the J gene TRBJ1-3, with D possibly TRBD1 on 5 matching bases. Germline CDR1 is SEHNR and CDR2 is FQNEAQ (reference sequence). Trimming took off 5 bases at V and 0 bases at J, with 8 bases between the two ends. The CDR3 loop spans 14 amino acids. The CDR3 nucleotides are TGTGCCAGCAGCACGGGACGCTCTGGAAACACCATATATTTT. Its protein product is CASSTGRSGNTIYF.

The chain uses TRBV7-8 and TRBJ1-4; a possible D gene is TRBD1 (6 bases). There are 16 residues in the CDR3. The V end lost 1 base, the J end lost 4 bases, and 13 bases lay between the germline ends. The germline V gene encodes CDR1 SGHVS and CDR2 FQNEAQ. The CDR3 loop reads CASSLVTGRDNEKLFF. CDR3 DNA: TGTGCCAGCAGCTTAGTCACAGGGAGGGATAATGAAAAACTGTTTTTT.

This clonotype was seen more than once but under ten times. The chain employs TRBV7-9 and TRBJ1-2; D might be TRBD1 (5 bases). Trimming shortened V by 1 base and J by 8 bases, and 17 bases separated the two germline ends. The CDR3 consists of 15 residues. In germline, CDR1 is SEHNR, CDR2 FQNEAQ (reference sequence). CDR3 loop: CASSLGAGGSTGYTF. Written as DNA, the CDR3 is TGTGCCAGCAGCTTAGGGGCGGGGGGTTCGACGGGCTACACCTTC.

This clonotype came up many times. V usage is TRBV9 and J usage is TRBJ1-3; D ambiguous. The CDR3 spans 17 residues. Germline CDR1 and CDR2: SGDLS and YYNGEE. With 4 bases removed from V and 4 bases from J, the gap between germline ends came to 21 bases. CDR3 DNA sequence: TGTGCCAGCAGCCCTCGGGAGGTCGGAACGTGGGGAAACACCATATATTTT. Residues: CASSPREVGTWGNTIYF.

The chain joins TRBV10-3 to TRBJ1-3; D gene uncertain. Germline CDR1 is ENHRY and CDR2 is SYGVKD. This CDR3 has 14 amino acids. V lost 6 bases and J 0 bases, leaving 9 bases between the germline ends. The CDR3 loop reads CAISDTSSGNTIYF. The CDR3 DNA is TGTGCCATCAGCGACACGAGCTCTGGAAACACCATATATTTT.

This clonotype was counted a few times. V and J are TRBV11-2 and TRBJ1-3; the match to TRBD1 covers 7 bases. Trimming removed 4 bases from V and 3 bases from J; junction bases left unmatched: 3. Germline assignment: CDR1 SGHAT and CDR2 FQNNGV. The CDR3 has 14 residues. This CDR3 reads CASSSDRVGNTIYF. CDR3 bases: TGTGCCAGCAGCTCAGACAGGGTTGGAAACACCATATATTTT. Full variable domain (rest looked up from reference TRBV11-2 and TRBJ1-3): EAGVAQSPRYKIIEKRQSVAFWCNPISGHATLYWYQQILGQGPKLLIQFQNNGVVDDSQLPKDRFSAERLKGVDSTLKIQPAKLEDSAVYLCASSSDRVGNTIYFGEGSWLTVV.

This clonotype was seen repeatedly, ten times or more. The chain couples TRBV29-1 to TRBJ1-2; TRBD1 matches at 10 bases. The CDR3 length is 14 residues. Germline assignment: CDR1 SQVTM and CDR2 ANQGSEA. Trimming cost V 3 bases and J 5 bases; bases outside gene matches: 6. The CDR3 DNA sequence: TGCAGCGTTGATGGGACAGGGGACCGGTATGGCTACACCTTC. Protein: CSVDGTGDRYGYTF.

The V call is TRBV25-1, the J call TRBJ1-2; TRBD1 matches 7 bases. Losses at the gene ends were 10 bases for V and 1 base for J; bases not matched to a gene: 18. The CDR3 sequence is 17 residues long. In germline, CDR1 is MGHDK, CDR2 SYGVNS. The CDR3 region has the DNA TGTGCCACCTTTTTCTTATTACAGGGGACGGGTAACTATGGCTACACCTTC. This codes for CATFFLLQGTGNYGYTF.